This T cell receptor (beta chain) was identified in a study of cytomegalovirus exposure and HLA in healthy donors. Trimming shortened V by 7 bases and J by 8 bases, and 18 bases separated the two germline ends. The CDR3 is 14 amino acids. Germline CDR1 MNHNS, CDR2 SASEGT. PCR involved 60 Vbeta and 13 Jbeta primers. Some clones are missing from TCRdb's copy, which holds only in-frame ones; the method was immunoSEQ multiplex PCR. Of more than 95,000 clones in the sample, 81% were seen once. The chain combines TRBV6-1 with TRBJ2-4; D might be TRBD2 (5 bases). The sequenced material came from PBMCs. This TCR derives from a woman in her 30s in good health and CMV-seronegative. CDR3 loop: CASKRRVETDIQYF. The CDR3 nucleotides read TGTGCCAGCAAACGGCGGGTCGAAACGGACATTCAGTACTTC.